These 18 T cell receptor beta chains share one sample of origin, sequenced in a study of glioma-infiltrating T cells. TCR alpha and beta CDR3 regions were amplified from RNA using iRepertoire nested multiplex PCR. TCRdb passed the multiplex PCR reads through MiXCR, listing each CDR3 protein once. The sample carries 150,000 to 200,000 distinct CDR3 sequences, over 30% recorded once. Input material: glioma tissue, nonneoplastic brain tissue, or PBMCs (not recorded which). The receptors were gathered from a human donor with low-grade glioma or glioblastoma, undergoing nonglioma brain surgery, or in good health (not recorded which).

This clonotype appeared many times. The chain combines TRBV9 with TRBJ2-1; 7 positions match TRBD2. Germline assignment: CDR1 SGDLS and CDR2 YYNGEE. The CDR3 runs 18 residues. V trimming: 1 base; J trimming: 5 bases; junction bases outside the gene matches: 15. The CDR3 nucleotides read TGTGCCAGCAGCGTAAGTTCGGGTAGCGGGTTACTACACAATGAGCAGTTCTTC. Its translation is CASSVSSGSGLLHNEQFF. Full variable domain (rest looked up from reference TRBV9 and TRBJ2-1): DSGVTQTPKHLITATGQRVTLRCSPRSGDLSVYWYQQSLDQGLQFLIQYYNGEERAKGNILERFSAQQFPDLHSELNLSSLELGDSALYFCASSVSSGSGLLHNEQFFGPGTRLTVL.

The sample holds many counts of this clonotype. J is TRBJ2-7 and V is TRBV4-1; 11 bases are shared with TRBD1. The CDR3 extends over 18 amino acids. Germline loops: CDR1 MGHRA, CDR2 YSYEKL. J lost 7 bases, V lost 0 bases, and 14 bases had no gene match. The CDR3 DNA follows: TGCGCCAGCAGCCAAGATCGGGACAGGGGGACGGTTACGCGAGAGCAGTACTTC. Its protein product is CASSQDRDRGTVTREQYF.

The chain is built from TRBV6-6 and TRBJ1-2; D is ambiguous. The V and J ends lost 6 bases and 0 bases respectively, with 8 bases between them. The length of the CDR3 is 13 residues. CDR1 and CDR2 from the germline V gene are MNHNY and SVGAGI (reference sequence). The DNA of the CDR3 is TGTGCCAGCAGAATGACAACTAACTATGGCTACACCTTC. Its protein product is CASRMTTNYGYTF.

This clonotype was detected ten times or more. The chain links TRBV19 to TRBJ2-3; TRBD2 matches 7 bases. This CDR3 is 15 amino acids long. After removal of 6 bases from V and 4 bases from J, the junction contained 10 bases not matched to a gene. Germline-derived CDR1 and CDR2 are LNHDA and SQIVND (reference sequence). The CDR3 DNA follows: TGTGCCAGTAGCGCCGGGACTATGTTGCCAGATACGCAGTATTTT. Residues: CASSAGTMLPDTQYF.

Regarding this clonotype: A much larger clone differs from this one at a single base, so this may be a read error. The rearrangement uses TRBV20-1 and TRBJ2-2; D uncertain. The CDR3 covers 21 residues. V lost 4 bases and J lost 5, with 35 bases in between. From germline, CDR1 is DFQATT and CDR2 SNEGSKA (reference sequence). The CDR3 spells CSATESSERLVRYTATGELFF. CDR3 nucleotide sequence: TGCAGTGCTACGGAGTCGAGCGAGCGCCTGGTACGGTACACGGCGACCGGGGAGCTGTTTTTT.

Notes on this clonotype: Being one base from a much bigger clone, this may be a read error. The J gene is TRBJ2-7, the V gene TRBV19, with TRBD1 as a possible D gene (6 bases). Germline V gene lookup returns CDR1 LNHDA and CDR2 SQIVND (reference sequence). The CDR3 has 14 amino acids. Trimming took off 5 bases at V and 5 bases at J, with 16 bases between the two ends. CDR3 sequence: CASSPNRNRDEQYF. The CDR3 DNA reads TGTGCCAGTAGTCCGAACCGCAACAGGGACGAGCAGTACTTC.

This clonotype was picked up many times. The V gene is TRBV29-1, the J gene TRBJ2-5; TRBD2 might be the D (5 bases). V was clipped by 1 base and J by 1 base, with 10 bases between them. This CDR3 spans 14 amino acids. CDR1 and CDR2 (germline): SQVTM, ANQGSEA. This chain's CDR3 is CSVEGTGIQETQYF. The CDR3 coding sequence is TGCAGCGTTGAAGGGACCGGGATCCAAGAGACCCAGTACTTC. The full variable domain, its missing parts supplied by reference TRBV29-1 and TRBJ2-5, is SAVISQKPSRDICQRGTSLTIQCQVDSQVTMMFWYRQQPGQSLTLIATANQGSEATYESGFVIDKFPISRPNLTFSTLTVSNMSPEDSSIYLCSVEGTGIQETQYFGPGTRLLVL.

Here the CDR3 DNA reads TGTGCCAGCAGCCAACGACAGCAGAACACTGAAGCTTTCTTT. Translated, it gives CASSQRQQNTEAFF. V is TRBV11-2 and J is TRBJ1-1, with D perhaps matching TRBD1 (5 bases). Trimming removed 5 bases from V and 1 base from J, with 11 bases in between. Germline V gene lookup returns CDR1 SGHAT and CDR2 FQNNGV. This CDR3 region has 14 residues.

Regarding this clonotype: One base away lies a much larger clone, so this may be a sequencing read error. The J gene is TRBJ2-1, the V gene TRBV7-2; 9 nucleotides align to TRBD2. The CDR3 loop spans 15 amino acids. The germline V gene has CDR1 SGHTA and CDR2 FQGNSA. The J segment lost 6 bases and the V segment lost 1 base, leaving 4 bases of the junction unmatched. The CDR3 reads CASSLDGTSINEQFF. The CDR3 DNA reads TGTGCCAGCAGCTTAGACGGGACTAGCATCAATGAGCAGTTCTTC. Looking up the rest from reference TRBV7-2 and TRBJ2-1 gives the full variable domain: GAGVSQSPSNKVTEKGKDVELRCDPISGHTALYWYRQSLGQGLEFLIYFQGNSAPDKSGLPSDRFSAERTGGSVSTLTIQRTQQEDSAVYLCASSLDGTSINEQFFGPGTRLTVL.

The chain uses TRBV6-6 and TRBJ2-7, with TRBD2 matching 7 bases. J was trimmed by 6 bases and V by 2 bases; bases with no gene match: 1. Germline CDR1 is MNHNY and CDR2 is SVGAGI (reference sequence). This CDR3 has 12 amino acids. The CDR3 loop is CASSYREGEQYF. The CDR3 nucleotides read TGTGCCAGCAGTTACAGGGAGGGCGAGCAGTACTTC.

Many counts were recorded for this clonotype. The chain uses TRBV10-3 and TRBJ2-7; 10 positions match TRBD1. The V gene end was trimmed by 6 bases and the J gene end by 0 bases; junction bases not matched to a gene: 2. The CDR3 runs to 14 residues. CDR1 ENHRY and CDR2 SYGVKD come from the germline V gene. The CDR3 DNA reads TGTGCCATCAGGGGGACAGGGGACTCCTACGAGCAGTACTTC. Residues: CAIRGTGDSYEQYF.

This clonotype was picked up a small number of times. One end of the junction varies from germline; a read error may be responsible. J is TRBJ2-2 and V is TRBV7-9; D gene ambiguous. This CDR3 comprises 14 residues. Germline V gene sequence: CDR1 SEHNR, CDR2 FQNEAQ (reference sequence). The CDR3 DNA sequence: TGTGCCAGCACCCTTAAAGAGAACGCCGGGGAGCTGTTTTTT. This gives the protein CASTLKENAGELFF. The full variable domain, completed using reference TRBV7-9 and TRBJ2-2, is DTGVSQNPRHKITKRGQNVTFRCDPISEHNRLYWYRQTLGQGPEFLTYFQNEAQLEKSRLLSDRFSAERPKGSFSTLEIQRTEQGDSAMYLCASTLKENAGELFFGEGSRLTVL.

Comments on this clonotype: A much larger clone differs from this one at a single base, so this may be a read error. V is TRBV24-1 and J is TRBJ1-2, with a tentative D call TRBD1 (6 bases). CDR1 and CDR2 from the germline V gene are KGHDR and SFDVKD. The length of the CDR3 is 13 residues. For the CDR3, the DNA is TGTGCCACCAGTGTTGACAGGAACTATGGCCACACCTTC. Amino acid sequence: CATSVDRNYGHTF.

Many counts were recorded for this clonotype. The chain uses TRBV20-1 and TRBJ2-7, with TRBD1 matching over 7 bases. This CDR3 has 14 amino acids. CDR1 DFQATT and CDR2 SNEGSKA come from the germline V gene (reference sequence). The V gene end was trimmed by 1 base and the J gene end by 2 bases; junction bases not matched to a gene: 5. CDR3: CSARGPGQTYEQYF. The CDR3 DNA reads TGCAGTGCTAGAGGCCCGGGACAGACCTACGAGCAGTACTTC.

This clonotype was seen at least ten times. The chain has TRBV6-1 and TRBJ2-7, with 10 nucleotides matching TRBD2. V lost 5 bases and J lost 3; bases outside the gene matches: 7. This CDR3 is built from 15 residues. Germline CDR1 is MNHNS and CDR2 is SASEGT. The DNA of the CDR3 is TGTGCCAGCAGTTCCCCTAGCGGGGGTAACTACGAGCAGTACTTC. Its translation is CASSSPSGGNYEQYF.

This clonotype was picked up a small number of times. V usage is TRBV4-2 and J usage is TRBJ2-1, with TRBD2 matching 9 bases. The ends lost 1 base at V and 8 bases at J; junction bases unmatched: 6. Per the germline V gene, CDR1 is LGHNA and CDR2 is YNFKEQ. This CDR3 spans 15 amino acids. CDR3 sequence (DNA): TGTGCCAGCAGCCAAGTCAGCGGGAGGTGGGATGAGCAGTTCTTC. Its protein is CASSQVSGRWDEQFF.

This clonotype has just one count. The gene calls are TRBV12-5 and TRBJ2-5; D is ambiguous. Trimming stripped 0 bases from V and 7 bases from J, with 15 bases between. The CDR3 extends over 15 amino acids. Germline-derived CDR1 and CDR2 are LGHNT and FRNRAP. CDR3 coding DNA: TGTGCTAGTGGTTTGGTGGTTGGGCAGACGAGGACCCAGTACTTC. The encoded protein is CASGLVVGQTRTQYF.

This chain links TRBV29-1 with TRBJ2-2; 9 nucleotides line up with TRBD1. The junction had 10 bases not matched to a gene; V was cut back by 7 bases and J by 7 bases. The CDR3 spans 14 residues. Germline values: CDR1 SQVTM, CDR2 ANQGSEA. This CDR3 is CSAREQGASGELFF. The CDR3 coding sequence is TGCAGCGCACGGGAACAGGGGGCAAGCGGGGAGCTGTTTTTT.